This section outlines one T cell receptor beta chain sequence together with its context. Antigen: not known. TCRdb itself ran the RT-PCR reads through MiXCR, one entry per CDR3 protein. This sample has 300,000 to 350,000 distinct CDR3 sequences, with 21% found just once. These data originate in a study of response to subunit inactivated influenza vaccine. Study results and caveats: With each seasonal influenza vaccination, the authors suggested, few new T cells are recruited.

The input for sequencing was PBMCs from blood, taken less than 22 months after vaccination. The receptor was derived from a man in his fifties or sixties who received an inactivated influenza vaccine.

The CDR3 loop is CASSFRHHNEQFF. CDR3 nucleotide sequence: TGTGCCAGCAGTTTTCGCCACCACAATGAGCAGTTCTTC. The chain carries TRBV27 and TRBJ2-1; no firm D call. V was shortened by 3 bases and J by 5 bases, with 8 bases between the two germline ends. This CDR3 region has 13 residues. From germline, CDR1 is MNHEY and CDR2 SMNVEV (reference sequence).